This T cell receptor (beta chain) comes out of a study of human T cells and chemical hapten exposure. The study's findings and limits: Unchanged with DPC sensitization were TCRs above 1 in 1000 frequency.

As for time point: pre-sensitization, week 0. Treatment: therapeutic diphenylcyclopropenone sensitization with weekly scalp DPC. There are a few counts of this clonotype. The antigen remains unidentified. TCRdb analysed the RACE reads with MiXCR anew, one entry per CDR3 protein. The sample includes 150,000 to 200,000 distinct CDR3 sequences, more than 25% of them seen just once. The sequence came from a woman aged 25 to 45 with alopecia areata. Some clones in this sample may be carry-over from other donors' samples. Source: whole blood, taken in connection with sensitization to the hapten diphenylcyclopropenone (DPC).

The CDR3 sequence is CASSPPPGVYTEAFF. As DNA, the CDR3 is TGTGCCAGCAGTCCTCCCCCAGGGGTTTACACTGAAGCTTTCTTT. This chain connects TRBV12-3 or TRBV12-4 to TRBJ1-1; possible D gene TRBD1, 6 bases. Deletions cut 5 bases from V and 3 bases from J, with 16 bases between. The CDR3 sequence is 15 residues long.